This passage covers 21 T cell receptor beta chains from one sample sequenced in a study of blood T cells in healthy people across ages (dated by TCRdb to about 2015). Receptor amplification or capture employed 5' RACE. Sequencer: Illumina HiSeq 2500. The second PCR ran for roughly 7 to 11 cycles and used a J-beta primer mix along with a sample-barcoded 5' primer. Through fastp at Q25 and MiXCR, TCRdb rebuilt clones from the public reads, retaining in-frame beta chains. One record per CDR3 amino acid sequence lists the most common genes and DNA. This sample gives 550,000 to 700,000 distinct CDR3 sequences in total; roughly 28% of them show up just once. The top ten constitute less than 20% of the sample. Source material: blood. The receptors stem from a woman aged 65 to 85 in good health.

The chain joins TRBV20-1 to TRBJ1-2, with TRBD1 as a possible D gene (5 bases). Germline assignment: CDR1 DFQATT and CDR2 SNEGSKA (reference sequence). The CDR3 loop spans 13 amino acids. Between the trimmed V and J ends, which lost 4 bases and 5 bases, there was a span of 14 bases. This chain's CDR3 is CSAIRQGGYGYTF. CDR3 bases: TGCAGTGCTATAAGGCAGGGAGGTTATGGCTACACCTTC.

The chain links TRBV6-2 or TRBV6-3 to TRBJ2-1; D may be TRBD2 (5 bases). Trimming removed 9 bases at V and 9 bases at J, with 12 bases between. CDR1 is MNHEY and CDR2 is SVGEGT in the germline V gene. The CDR3 is 11 amino acids. The CDR3 bases are TGTGCCAGTACGAGGGCGACTGAGCAGTTCTTC. Translated, it gives CASTRATEQFF.

This clonotype was counted only a few times. The genes are TRBV10-3 and TRBJ1-2; D is perhaps TRBD1 (6 bases). The V gene's germline CDR1 is ENHRY and CDR2 SYGVKD. This CDR3 spans 12 amino acids. The ends were cut back, 6 bases at V and 8 bases at J, with 13 bases in the middle. This CDR3 reads CAISDGQKGYTF. CDR3 nucleotides: TGTGCCATCAGCGACGGACAGAAGGGCTACACCTTC.

Only a few counts were recorded for this clonotype. This chain connects TRBV4-2 to TRBJ2-7; 8 bases align to TRBD2. V lost 4 bases and J lost 3; bases outside the gene matches: 11. The germline V gene encodes CDR1 LGHNA and CDR2 YNFKEQ. CDR3 length: 16 residues. The CDR3 here is CASSPQTGGGRYEQYF. CDR3 nucleotide sequence: TGTGCCAGCAGCCCCCAAACCGGGGGGGGCCGCTACGAGCAGTACTTC.

There are a few counts of this clonotype. J is TRBJ2-1 and V is TRBV10-3, with D uncertain. This CDR3 is 13 amino acids long. The V end lost 2 bases, the J end lost 5 bases, and 7 bases lay between the germline ends. Germline V gene data show CDR1 as ENHRY and CDR2 as SYGVKD. The CDR3 sequence: CAISEDRDNEQFF. DNA of the CDR3: TGTGCCATCAGTGAGGACCGGGACAATGAGCAGTTCTTC.

This clonotype was counted a few times. The chain uses TRBV18 and TRBJ2-4; TRBD2 agrees at 7 bases. The V gene's germline CDR1 is KGHSH and CDR2 LQKENI. J gave up 2 bases and V 6 bases, and 7 bases lay outside the gene matches. The CDR3 spans 15 residues. This CDR3 reads CASSPGGEPKNIQYF. CDR3 bases: TGTGCCAGCTCGCCGGGAGGCGAGCCCAAAAACATTCAGTACTTC.

The rearrangement uses TRBV29-1 and TRBJ1-2; D uncertain. Germline-derived CDR1 and CDR2 are SQVTM and ANQGSEA. The CDR3 is made up of 12 amino acids. V lost 2 bases and J 5 bases, leaving 9 bases between the germline ends. The CDR3 spells CSVEMWRYGYTF. The CDR3 coding sequence is TGCAGCGTTGAAATGTGGCGATATGGCTACACCTTC.

This clonotype was seen a handful of times. The chain recombines TRBV10-3 with TRBJ1-2, with D hard to call. The V and J ends lost 0 bases and 8 bases respectively, with 13 bases between them. In germline, CDR1 is ENHRY, CDR2 SYGVKD. The CDR3 sequence is 14 residues long. The CDR3 sequence: CAISESARVWGYTF. The CDR3 DNA sequence: TGTGCCATCAGTGAGTCTGCGCGGGTATGGGGCTACACCTTC.

As to this clonotype: A read error is likely, as this CDR3 ends without the conserved phenylalanine or tryptophan. CDR3 protein: CASSLGRGGGNTIYL. The CDR3, as DNA: TGTGCCAGCAGCTTAGGAAGGGGTGGAGGAAACACCATATATCTT. The genes are TRBV7-2 and TRBJ1-3, with a possible D match to TRBD1 (5 bases). The CDR3 has 15 amino acids. Germline V gene lookup returns CDR1 SGHTA and CDR2 FQGNSA. Trimming took off 1 base at V and 4 bases at J, with 11 bases between the two ends.

CDR3 loop: CASSAGTGGNEQYF. For the CDR3, the DNA is TGCGCCAGCAGCGCCGGGACAGGGGGCAACGAGCAGTACTTC. The chain has TRBV5-1 and TRBJ2-5; 12 bases align to TRBD1. The end of the DNA is better explained by TRBJ2-7, so the J call may be wrong. The CDR3 runs 14 residues. Germline V gives CDR1 SGHRS, CDR2 YFSETQ.

This clonotype turned up a few times. The chain has TRBV7-2 and TRBJ2-5; D is undetermined. This CDR3 is 11 amino acids long. V was pared by 4 bases and J by 9 bases, with 9 bases between. The germline gives CDR1 SGHTA, CDR2 FQGNSA. CDR3: CASSSLFPQYF. DNA for the CDR3: TGTGCCAGCAGCTCTCTATTTCCCCAGTACTTC.

This sequence joins TRBV21-1 and TRBJ2-5; TRBD2 is taken as the D call from the table, unchecked against the DNA. TRBV21-1 is described as a pseudogene. This CDR3 has 15 residues. For the CDR3, the DNA is TGTGCCAGCAGCAAGGGGACTAGCGGTGAAGAGACCCAGTACTTC. Translating it yields CASSKGTSGEETQYF.

This chain uses TRBV5-1 with TRBJ2-3; D is perhaps TRBD2 (5 bases). The CDR3 has 14 amino acids. Trimming cost V 5 bases and J 1 base, with 11 bases left between them. Germline V gene data show CDR1 as SGHRS and CDR2 as YFSETQ. This chain's CDR3 is CASSSDTGTDTQYF. The CDR3 bases are TGCGCCAGCAGTAGCGATACCGGCACAGATACGCAGTATTTT. The entire variable domain, with the rest obtained from reference TRBV5-1 and TRBJ2-3, is as follows: KAGVTQTPRYLIKTRGQQVTLSCSPISGHRSVSWYQQTPGQGLQFLFEYFSETQRNKGNFPGRFSGRQFSNSRSEMNVSTLELGDSALYLCASSSDTGTDTQYFGPGTRLTVL.

The rearrangement links TRBV5-1 to TRBJ2-1; 7 nucleotides agree with TRBD2. Germline CDR1 is SGHRS and CDR2 is YFSETQ. CDR3 length: 16 amino acids. Unmatched junction bases numbered 9, after V lost 2 bases and J lost 4 bases. The CDR3 region is CASSFWTGGLYNEQFF. CDR3 bases: TGCGCCAGCAGCTTCTGGACGGGGGGACTTTACAATGAGCAGTTCTTC.

The chain is built from TRBV6-5 and TRBJ1-2; possible D gene TRBD1, 5 bases. There are 15 residues in the CDR3. Germline assignment: CDR1 MNHEY and CDR2 SVGAGI. With 2 bases removed from V and 8 bases from J, the gap between germline ends came to 18 bases. The CDR3 region has the DNA TGTGCCAGCAGTTACGGCGACGGGGGGAGTTCGGGCTACACCTTC. Amino acid sequence: CASSYGDGGSSGYTF.

This clonotype was counted at least ten times. The chain is built from TRBV3-1 and TRBJ2-5; D not resolved. This CDR3 spans 12 amino acids. With 3 bases removed from V and 4 bases from J, the gap between germline ends came to 6 bases. Germline loops: CDR1 LGHDT, CDR2 YNNKEL (reference sequence). The CDR3 here is CASSQSRETQYF. CDR3 DNA sequence: TGTGCCAGCAGCCAGTCGAGAGAGACCCAGTACTTC.

This clonotype showed up many times. The chain has TRBV20-1 and TRBJ2-3; D possibly matches TRBD1 or TRBD2 (5 bases each). This CDR3 has 12 amino acids. The V end lost 3 bases, the J end lost 6 bases, and 10 bases lay between the germline ends. Germline CDR1 reads DFQATT; CDR2 reads SNEGSKA (reference sequence). Here the CDR3 DNA reads TGCAGTGCTAGGGGGGTCGGGGATACGCAGTATTTT. Protein sequence: CSARGVGDTQYF.

The CDR3 region has the DNA TGTGCCAGCTCACCCCAAAGTACCCACGAGCAGTACTTC. Its protein product is CASSPQSTHEQYF. The chain links TRBV18 to TRBJ2-7; D unresolved. The length of the CDR3 is 13 residues. CDR1 is KGHSH and CDR2 is LQKENI in the germline V gene. V was pared by 3 bases and J by 5 bases, with 11 bases between.

As to this clonotype: One end of the junction fails to match germline, which may point to a read error. This chain connects TRBV9 to TRBJ2-5; the match to TRBD1 covers 8 bases. The germline CDR1 and CDR2 sequences are SGDLS and YYNGEE. The CDR3 loop spans 14 amino acids. Here the CDR3 reads CASSPGQGPYEQHF. The CDR3 bases are TGTGCCAGCAGCCCTGGACAGGGTCCCTACGAGCAGCACTTC. The whole variable domain, filled in from reference TRBV9 and TRBJ2-5, reads DSGVTQTPKHLITATGQRVTLRCSPRSGDLSVYWYQQSLDQGLQFLIQYYNGEERAKGNILERFSAQQFPDLHSELNLSSLELGDSALYFCASSPGQGPYEQHFGPGTRLLVL.

This clonotype was counted between two and nine times. CDR3 sequence (DNA): TGCGCCAGCAGCTTGGATGCGCATCGGGGAGTTAATTCACCCCTCCACTTT. Residues: CASSLDAHRGVNSPLHF. This chain connects TRBV5-1 to TRBJ1-6, with D uncertain. The CDR3 covers 17 residues. Germline loops: CDR1 SGHRS, CDR2 YFSETQ. V lost 0 bases to trimming and J lost 6 bases, with 16 bases between them.

The rearrangement uses TRBV20-1 and TRBJ1-1; D is perhaps TRBD1 (5 bases). Germline CDR1 reads DFQATT; CDR2 reads SNEGSKA (reference sequence). The ends were cut back, 3 bases at V and 1 base at J, with 15 bases in the middle. This CDR3 is 15 amino acids long. The CDR3 reads CSARSYGGKNTEAFF. CDR3 DNA sequence: TGCAGTGCTAGGTCGTATGGGGGGAAGAACACTGAAGCTTTCTTT.